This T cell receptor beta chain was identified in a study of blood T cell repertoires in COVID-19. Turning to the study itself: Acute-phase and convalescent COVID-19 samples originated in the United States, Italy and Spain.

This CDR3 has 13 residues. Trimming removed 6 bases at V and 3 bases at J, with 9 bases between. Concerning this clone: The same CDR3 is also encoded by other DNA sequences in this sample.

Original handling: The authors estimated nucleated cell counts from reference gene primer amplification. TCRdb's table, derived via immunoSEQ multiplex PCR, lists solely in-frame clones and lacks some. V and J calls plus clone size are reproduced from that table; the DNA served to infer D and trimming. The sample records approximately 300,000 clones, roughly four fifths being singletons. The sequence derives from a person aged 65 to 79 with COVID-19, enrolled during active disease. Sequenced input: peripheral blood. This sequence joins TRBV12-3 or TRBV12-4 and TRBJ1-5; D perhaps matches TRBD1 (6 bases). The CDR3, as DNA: TGTGCCAGCAGGACAGGATCCAATCAGCCCCAGCATTTT. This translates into CASRTGSNQPQHF.